The 5 T cell receptor beta chains in this list originate from one sample, sequenced in a study of OX40 agonist ivuxolimab in advanced cancers. Receptors were amplified or captured by the immunoSEQ multiplex PCR assay. In TCRdb, the immuneACCESS table is reduced to in-frame sequences with V and J assigned. These tables do not hold every clone; where another copy was compared, an unresolved V gene accounts for under half, and the others remain unexplained. The sample yields around 71,000 clones; roughly 78% were counted once. Jointly, the top ten make up about 5.4% of the sample. The sample consisted of CD4+ or CD8+ T cells sorted from blood, taken in a trial of the OX40 agonist ivuxolimab. These receptors all stem from an adult with an advanced solid tumor such as melanoma, head and neck, liver or kidney cancer.

This chain joins TRBV5-5 and TRBJ2-7; 8 bases are a match to TRBD1. V shed 0 bases and J 6 bases; nucleotides not matched to a gene: 8. CDR3 length equals 15 residues. Germline CDR1 SGHKS, CDR2 YYEKEE (reference sequence). DNA for the CDR3: TGTGCCAGCAGCTTGGGCAGGGGGCAATTTAGCGAGCAGTACTTC. It translates to CASSLGRGQFSEQYF.

The V gene is TRBV27, the J gene TRBJ2-4; TRBD2 is a possible D gene (6 bases). The germline V and J ends were trimmed by 5 bases and 6 bases, with 14 bases remaining between them. Germline CDR1 reads MNHEY; CDR2 reads SMNVEV (reference sequence). The CDR3 has 14 residues. The CDR3: CASSPRSSGNIQYF. The CDR3 DNA sequence: TGTGCCAGCAGTCCCCGGAGTAGCGGAAACATTCAGTACTTC.

The chain has TRBV30 and TRBJ2-7, with D perhaps TRBD2 (6 bases). CDR3 size: 15 residues. V lost 0 bases and J lost 6, with 18 bases in between. Germline CDR1 and CDR2: GTSNPN and SVGIG (reference sequence). CDR3 region: CAWSVLRRGPAEQYF. DNA for the CDR3: TGTGCCTGGAGTGTACTAAGGCGGGGCCCCGCCGAGCAGTACTTC. Full variable domain (rest looked up from reference TRBV30 and TRBJ2-7): SQTIHQWPATLVQPVGSPLSLECTVEGTSNPNLYWYRQAAGRGLQLLFYSVGIGQISSEVPQNLSASRPQDRQFILSSKKLLLSDSGFYLCAWSVLRRGPAEQYFGPGTRLTVT.

The chain employs TRBV5-4 and TRBJ2-7; weak D call: TRBD2 (5 bases). The CDR3 consists of 15 residues. Germline CDR1 SGHNT, CDR2 YYREEE (reference sequence). V was clipped by 1 base and J by 6 bases, with 17 bases between them. The chain's CDR3 is CASSLMASGTSEQYF. The DNA for the CDR3 is TGTGCCAGCAGCTTGATGGCGTCGGGAACCTCCGAGCAGTACTTC.

The table lists this clone with a count of one. A much larger clone sits a single nucleotide away, making a read error possible. This chain uses TRBV25-1 with TRBJ1-1; no clear D gene. The germline V and J ends were trimmed by 2 bases and 1 base, with 5 bases remaining between them. The CDR3 length is 13 residues. The V gene's germline CDR1 is MGHDK and CDR2 SYGVNS. As DNA, the CDR3 is TGTGCCAGCAGTGAAGGAAAGAACACTGAAGCTTTCTTT. It yields the protein CASSEGKNTEAFF.